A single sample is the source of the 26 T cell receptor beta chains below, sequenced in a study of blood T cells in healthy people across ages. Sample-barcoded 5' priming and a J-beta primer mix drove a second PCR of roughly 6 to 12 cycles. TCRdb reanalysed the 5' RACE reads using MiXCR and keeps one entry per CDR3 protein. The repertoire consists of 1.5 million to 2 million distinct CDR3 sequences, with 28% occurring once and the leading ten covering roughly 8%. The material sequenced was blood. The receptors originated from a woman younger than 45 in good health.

DNA for the CDR3: TGTGCCAGCAGCTTCTCGTCTAGCTTGGTCAATGAGCAGTTCTTC. This sequence encodes CASSFSSSLVNEQFF. The V call is TRBV7-9, the J call TRBJ2-1; possibly TRBD2 for D (5 bases). Trimming pared 3 bases from V and 6 bases from J, leaving 15 bases between. Looked up from germline, CDR1 is SEHNR and CDR2 is FQNEAQ (reference sequence). CDR3 length: 15 amino acids.

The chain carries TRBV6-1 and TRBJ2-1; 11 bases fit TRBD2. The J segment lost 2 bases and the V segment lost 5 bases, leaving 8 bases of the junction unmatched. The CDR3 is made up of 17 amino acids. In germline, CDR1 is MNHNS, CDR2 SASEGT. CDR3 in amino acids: CASSLTGLAATYNEQFF. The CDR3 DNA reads TGTGCCAGCAGTCTCACGGGACTAGCGGCGACCTACAATGAGCAGTTCTTC.

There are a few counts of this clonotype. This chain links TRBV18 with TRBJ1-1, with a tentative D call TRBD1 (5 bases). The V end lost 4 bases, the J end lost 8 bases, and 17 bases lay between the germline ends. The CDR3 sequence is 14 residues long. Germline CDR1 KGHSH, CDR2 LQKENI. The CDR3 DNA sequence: TGTGCCAGCTCACGAAACGCGGGGGAGAAGGAAGCTTTCTTT. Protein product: CASSRNAGEKEAFF.

The CDR3 loop is CASSPRQGGHEQFF. The CDR3 DNA follows: TGTGCCAGCAGCCCCCGACAGGGGGGTCATGAGCAGTTCTTC. The chain employs TRBV7-3 and TRBJ2-1; 9 bases align to TRBD1. This CDR3 has 14 amino acids. The J segment lost 8 bases and the V segment lost 5 bases, leaving 7 bases of the junction unmatched. Germline assignment: CDR1 SGHTA and CDR2 FQGTGA.

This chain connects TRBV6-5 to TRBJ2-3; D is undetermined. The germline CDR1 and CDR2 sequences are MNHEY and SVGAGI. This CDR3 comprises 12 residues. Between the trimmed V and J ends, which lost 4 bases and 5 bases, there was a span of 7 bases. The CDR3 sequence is CASSCDGDTQYF. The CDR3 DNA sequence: TGTGCCAGCAGTTGCGATGGAGATACGCAGTATTTT.

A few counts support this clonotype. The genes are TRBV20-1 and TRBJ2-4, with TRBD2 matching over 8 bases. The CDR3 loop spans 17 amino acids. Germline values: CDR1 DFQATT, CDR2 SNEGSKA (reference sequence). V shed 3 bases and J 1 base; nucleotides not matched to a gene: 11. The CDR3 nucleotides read TGCAGTGCTAGTCCAGCGGGAGCCTCGGGGGCCAAAAACATTCAGTACTTC. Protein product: CSASPAGASGAKNIQYF.

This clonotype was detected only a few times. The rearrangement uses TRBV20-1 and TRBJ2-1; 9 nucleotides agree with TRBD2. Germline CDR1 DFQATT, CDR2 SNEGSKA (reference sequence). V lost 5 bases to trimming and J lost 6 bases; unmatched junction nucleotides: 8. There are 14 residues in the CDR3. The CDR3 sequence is CSAEGGRGVNEQFF. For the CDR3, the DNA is TGCAGTGCTGAAGGCGGGAGGGGGGTCAATGAGCAGTTCTTC.

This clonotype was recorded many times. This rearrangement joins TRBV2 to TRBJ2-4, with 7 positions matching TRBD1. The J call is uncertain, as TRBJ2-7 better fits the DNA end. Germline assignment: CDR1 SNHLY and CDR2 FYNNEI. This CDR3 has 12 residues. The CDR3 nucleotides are TGTGCCAGCAGTGTGACAGGGAGCGAGCAGTACTTC. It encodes CASSVTGSEQYF.

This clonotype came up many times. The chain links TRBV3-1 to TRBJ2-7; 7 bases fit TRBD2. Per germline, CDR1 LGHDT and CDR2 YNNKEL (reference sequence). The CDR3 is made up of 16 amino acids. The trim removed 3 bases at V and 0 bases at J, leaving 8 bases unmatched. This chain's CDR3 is CASSQGGTILSYEQYF. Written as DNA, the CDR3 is TGTGCCAGCAGCCAGGGAGGGACTATCCTCTCCTACGAGCAGTACTTC.

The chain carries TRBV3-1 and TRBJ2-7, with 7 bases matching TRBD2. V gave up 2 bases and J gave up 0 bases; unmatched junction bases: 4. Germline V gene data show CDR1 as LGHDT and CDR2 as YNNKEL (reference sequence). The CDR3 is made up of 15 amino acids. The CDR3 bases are TGTGCCAGCAGCCAATACGGCGGGGGCTCCTACGAGCAGTACTTC. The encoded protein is CASSQYGGGSYEQYF.

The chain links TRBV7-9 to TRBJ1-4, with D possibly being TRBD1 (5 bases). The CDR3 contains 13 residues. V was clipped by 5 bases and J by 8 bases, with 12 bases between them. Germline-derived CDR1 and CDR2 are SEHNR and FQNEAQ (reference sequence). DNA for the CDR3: TGTGCCAGCAGCAACCGGGACGACGAAAAACTGTTTTTT. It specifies CASSNRDDEKLFF.

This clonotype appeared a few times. The CDR3 sequence: CSASPVPATVTSGVSGEQYF. The CDR3 bases are TGCAGTGCTAGTCCGGTTCCAGCGACGGTGACTAGCGGGGTTTCGGGCGAGCAGTACTTC. The chain joins TRBV20-1 to TRBJ2-4, with 11 bases matching TRBD2. The DNA end favors TRBJ2-7, so the J call may be wrong. The CDR3 extends over 20 amino acids. The V gene's germline CDR1 is DFQATT and CDR2 SNEGSKA (reference sequence).

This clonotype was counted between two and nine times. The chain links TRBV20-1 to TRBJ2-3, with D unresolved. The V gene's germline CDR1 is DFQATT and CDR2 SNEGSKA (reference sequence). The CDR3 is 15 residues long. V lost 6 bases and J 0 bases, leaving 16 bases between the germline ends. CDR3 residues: CSAAQRATSTDTQYF. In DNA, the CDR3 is TGCAGTGCCGCCCAGAGAGCGACTAGCACAGATACGCAGTATTTT.

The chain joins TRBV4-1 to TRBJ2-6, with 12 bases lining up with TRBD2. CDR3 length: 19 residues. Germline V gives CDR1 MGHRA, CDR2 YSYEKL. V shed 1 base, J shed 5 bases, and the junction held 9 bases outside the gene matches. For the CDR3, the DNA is TGCGCCAGCAGCCAAGCGACTAGCGGGGGTTCTTTTAGGGCCAACGTCCTGACTTTC. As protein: CASSQATSGGSFRANVLTF.

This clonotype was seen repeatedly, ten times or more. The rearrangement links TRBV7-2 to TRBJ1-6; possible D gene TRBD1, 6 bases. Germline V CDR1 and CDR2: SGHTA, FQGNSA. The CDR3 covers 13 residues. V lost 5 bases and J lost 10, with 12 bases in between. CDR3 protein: CASSGRGGSPLHF. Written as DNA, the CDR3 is TGTGCCAGCAGCGGGCGGGGGGGCTCACCCCTCCACTTT.

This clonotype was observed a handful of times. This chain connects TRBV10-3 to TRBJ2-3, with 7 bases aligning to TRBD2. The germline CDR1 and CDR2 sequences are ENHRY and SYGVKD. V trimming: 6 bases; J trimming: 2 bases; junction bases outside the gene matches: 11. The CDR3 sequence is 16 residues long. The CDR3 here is CAIRRGLGGVTDTQYF. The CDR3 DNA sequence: TGTGCCATCAGAAGAGGCCTGGGGGGGGTCACAGATACGCAGTATTTT.

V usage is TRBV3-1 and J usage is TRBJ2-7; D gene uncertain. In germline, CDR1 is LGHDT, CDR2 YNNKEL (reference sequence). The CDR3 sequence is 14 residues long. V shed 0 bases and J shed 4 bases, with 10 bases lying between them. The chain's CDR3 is CASSQDLRVYEQYF. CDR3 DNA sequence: TGTGCCAGCAGCCAAGATCTTCGGGTGTACGAGCAGTACTTC.

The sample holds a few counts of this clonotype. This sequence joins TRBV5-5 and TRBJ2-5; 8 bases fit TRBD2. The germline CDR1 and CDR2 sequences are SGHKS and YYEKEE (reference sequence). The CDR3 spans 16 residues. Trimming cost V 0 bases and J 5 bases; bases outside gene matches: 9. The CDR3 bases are TGTGCCAGCAGCTTGGATGTCGGGAGGGCCCGGGAGACCCAGTACTTC. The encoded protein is CASSLDVGRARETQYF. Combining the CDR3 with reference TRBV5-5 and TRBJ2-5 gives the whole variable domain DAGVTQSPTHLIKTRGQQVTLRCSPISGHKSVSWYQQVLGQGPQFIFQYYEKEERGRGNFPDRFSARQFPNYSSELNVNALLLGDSALYLCASSLDVGRARETQYFGPGTRLLVL.

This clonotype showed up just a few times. The CDR3 spells CSAWTGAHQPQHF. CDR3 DNA sequence: TGCAGTGCGTGGACAGGGGCCCATCAGCCCCAGCATTTT. The rearrangement joins TRBV20-1 to TRBJ1-5, with 9 bases fitting TRBD1. Germline CDR1 is DFQATT and CDR2 is SNEGSKA (reference sequence). The CDR3 spans 13 residues. V was pared by 6 bases and J by 5 bases, with 5 bases of the junction left unmatched.

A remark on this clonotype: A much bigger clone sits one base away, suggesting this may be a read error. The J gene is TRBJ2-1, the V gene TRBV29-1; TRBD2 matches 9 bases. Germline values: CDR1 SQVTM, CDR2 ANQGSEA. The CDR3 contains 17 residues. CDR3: CGVEGGTSGSSYNEQFF. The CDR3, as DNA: TGCGGCGTTGAAGGGGGAACTAGCGGGTCCTCCTACAATGAGCAGTTCTTC.

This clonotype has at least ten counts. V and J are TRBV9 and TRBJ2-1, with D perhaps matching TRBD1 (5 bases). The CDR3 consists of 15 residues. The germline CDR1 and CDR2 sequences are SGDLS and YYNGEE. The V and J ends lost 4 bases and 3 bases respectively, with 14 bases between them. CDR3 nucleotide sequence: TGTGCCAGCAGCCAAAGGGGTATCGGCTACAATGAGCAGTTCTTC. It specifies CASSQRGIGYNEQFF.

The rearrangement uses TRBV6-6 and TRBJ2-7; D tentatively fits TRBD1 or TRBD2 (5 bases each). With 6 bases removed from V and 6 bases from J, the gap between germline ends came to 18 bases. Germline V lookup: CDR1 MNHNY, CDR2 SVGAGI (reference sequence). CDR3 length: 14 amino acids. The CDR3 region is CASRRAGGRGEQYF. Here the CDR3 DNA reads TGTGCCAGCAGAAGAGCCGGAGGTAGGGGCGAGCAGTACTTC.

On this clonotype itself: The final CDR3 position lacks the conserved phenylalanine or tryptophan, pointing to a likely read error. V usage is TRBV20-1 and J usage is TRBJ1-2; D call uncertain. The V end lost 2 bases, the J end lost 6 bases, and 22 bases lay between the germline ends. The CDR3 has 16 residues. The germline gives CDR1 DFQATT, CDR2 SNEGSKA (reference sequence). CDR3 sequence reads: CSARRVLLRRKDGYTS. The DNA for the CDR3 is TGCAGTGCTAGAAGGGTCTTACTTAGACGGAAAGATGGCTACACCTCC.

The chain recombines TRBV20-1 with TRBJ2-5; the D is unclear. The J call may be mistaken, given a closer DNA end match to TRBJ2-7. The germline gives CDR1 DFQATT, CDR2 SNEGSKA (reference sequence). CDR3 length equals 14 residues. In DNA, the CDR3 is TGCAGTGCTAGAGAATTCCAGCGAAGATACGAGCAGTACTTC. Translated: CSAREFQRRYEQYF.

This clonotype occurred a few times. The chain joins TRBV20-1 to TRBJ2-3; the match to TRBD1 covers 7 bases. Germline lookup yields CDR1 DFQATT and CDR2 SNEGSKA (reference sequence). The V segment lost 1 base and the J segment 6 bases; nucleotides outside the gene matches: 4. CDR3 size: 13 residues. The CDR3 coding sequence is TGCAGTGCTAGAGGCGAACAGGGGGATACGCAGTATTTT. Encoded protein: CSARGEQGDTQYF.

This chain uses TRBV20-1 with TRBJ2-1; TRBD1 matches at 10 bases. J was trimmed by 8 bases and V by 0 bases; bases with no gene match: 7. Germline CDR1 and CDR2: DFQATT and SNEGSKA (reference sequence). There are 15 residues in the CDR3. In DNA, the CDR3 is TGCAGTGCTAGAGATCGGACAGGGGGGCGCGATGAGCAGTTCTTC. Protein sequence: CSARDRTGGRDEQFF.